Presented here are 11 T cell receptor beta chains from one specimen sequenced in a study of regulatory T cells in long-lasting Graves disease (dated by TCRdb to 2020 to 2023). Explained via the paper, the time point label denotes: newly diagnosed GD, antithyroid drugs for less than 3 months. RNA was extracted from PBMCs in TRIzol for both TCR sequencing and RNA sequencing. The library was built by means of multiplex PCR. The sequencer was an Illumina HiSeq 4000. iRepertoire HTBI primers and Arm-PCR amplification of CDR3 regions were used to construct TCR beta libraries. In TCRdb, the public reads were trimmed at Q25 with fastp and aligned with MiXCR, with productive beta chains retained. Identical CDR3 proteins give one entry, which carries the most common genes and DNA. The sample includes 500,000 or so distinct CDR3 sequences, with around 15% observed a single time. The ten largest clonotypes hold roughly 25% of the sample.

These same records also appear under a second study, on T cells in Graves' hyperthyroidism and ophthalmopathy.

Sample: peripheral blood mononuclear cells (PBMCs), taken at new diagnosis, from a patient treated with antithyroid drugs. These receptor sequences come from a woman aged 40-60 years with Graves disease. Donor details come from another sample of the same person, matched by shared clones.

This clonotype was recorded once. A read error may explain this, as a much larger clone is one base away. The chain carries TRBV5-1 and TRBJ1-1; TRBD1 matches at 8 bases. Germline V gives CDR1 SGHRS, CDR2 YFSETQ. There are 15 residues in the CDR3. CDR3 loop: CASSHNRGIGTEASF. CDR3 nucleotide sequence: TGCGCCAGCAGCCATAACAGGGGGATTGGCACTGAAGCTTCCTTT. Looking up the rest from reference TRBV5-1 and TRBJ1-1 gives the full variable domain: KAGVTQTPRYLIKTRGQQVTLSCSPISGHRSVSWYQQTPGQGLQFLFEYFSETQRNKGNFPGRFSGRQFSNSRSEMNVSTLELGDSALYLCASSHNRGIGTEASFGQGTRLTVV.

This clonotype has at least ten counts. The chain has TRBV11-2 and TRBJ2-3, with 7 bases lining up with TRBD1. The germline CDR1 and CDR2 sequences are SGHAT and FQNNGV. V trimming: 5 bases; J trimming: 5 bases; junction bases outside the gene matches: 13. This CDR3 region has 16 residues. Written as DNA, the CDR3 is TGTGCCAGCAGCATTACTTCAGGGGGAGTAAAAGATACGCAGTATTTT. It specifies CASSITSGGVKDTQYF.

This clonotype was seen a handful of times. The chain carries TRBV20-1 and TRBJ1-6, with a tentative D call TRBD1 (6 bases). The CDR3 covers 13 residues. Germline V gives CDR1 DFQATT, CDR2 SNEGSKA (reference sequence). Trimming removed 5 bases from V and 6 bases from J, with 11 bases in between. The CDR3 region is CSALRQANSPLHF. The CDR3 coding sequence is TGCAGTGCTCTTCGACAGGCTAATTCACCCCTCCACTTT.

This clonotype has a handful of counts. The V call is TRBV15, the J call TRBJ2-5; D possibly uses TRBD1 or TRBD2 (5 bases each). V was clipped by 0 bases and J by 2 bases, with 10 bases between them. Looked up from germline, CDR1 is LNHNV and CDR2 is YYDKDF (reference sequence). The CDR3 covers 15 residues. The CDR3 DNA follows: TGTGCCACCAGCAGAGATAAGGGGACGCAAGAGACCCAGTACTTC. The encoded protein is CATSRDKGTQETQYF. Complete variable domain (other parts from reference TRBV15 and TRBJ2-5): DAMVIQNPRYQVTQFGKPVTLSCSQTLNHNVMYWYQQKSSQAPKLLFHYYDKDFNNEADTPDNFQSRRPNTSFCFLDIRSPGLGDTAMYLCATSRDKGTQETQYFGPGTRLLVL.

The V call is TRBV7-9, the J call TRBJ1-4; D unclear. Germline loops: CDR1 SEHNR, CDR2 FQNEAQ (reference sequence). V lost 5 bases and J 3 bases, leaving 13 bases between the germline ends. This CDR3 comprises 15 residues. CDR3 sequence (DNA): TGTGCCAGCAGCCCACCGACGGACCCTAATGAAAAACTGTTTTTT. This encodes CASSPPTDPNEKLFF.

This clonotype was observed a handful of times. The chain links TRBV19 to TRBJ2-5; a weak D match, TRBD1 (5 bases). CDR1 LNHDA and CDR2 SQIVND come from the germline V gene (reference sequence). Trimming stripped 1 base from V and 2 bases from J, with 8 bases between. This CDR3 spans 14 amino acids. This CDR3 reads CASSIVGVQETQYF. CDR3 nucleotides: TGTGCCAGTAGTATAGTAGGGGTTCAAGAGACCCAGTACTTC.

This clonotype was observed many times. The rearrangement joins TRBV11-2 to TRBJ2-2; no clear D gene. Germline CDR1 is SGHAT and CDR2 is FQNNGV. The CDR3 sequence is 10 residues long. V lost 2 bases, J lost 13 bases, and 5 bases lay in between. Here the CDR3 DNA reads TGTGCCAGCAGCTTAACGGCGCTGTTTTTT. Its protein is CASSLTALFF. The whole variable domain, remainder taken from reference TRBV11-2 and TRBJ2-2, is EAGVAQSPRYKIIEKRQSVAFWCNPISGHATLYWYQQILGQGPKLLIQFQNNGVVDDSQLPKDRFSAERLKGVDSTLKIQPAKLEDSAVYLCASSLTALFFGEGSRLTVL.

With respect to this clonotype: This may arise from a read error, as a much more abundant clone is one base away. The chain combines TRBV3-1 with TRBJ2-2, with 8 nucleotides matching TRBD2. This CDR3 has 16 residues. V lost 1 base to trimming and J lost 6 bases; unmatched junction nucleotides: 7. CDR1 is LGHDT and CDR2 is YNNKEL in the germline V gene (reference sequence). The CDR3 DNA reads as TGTGCCAGCAGCCAAGGGCTAGCGGGTCCTTCCGGGGAGCTGTTTTTT. Its translation: CASSQGLAGPSGELFF.

In its sample, this clonotype was seen many times. The chain is built from TRBV6-1 and TRBJ2-7, with a possible D match to TRBD2 (6 bases). CDR1 MNHNS and CDR2 SASEGT come from the germline V gene. Trimming left V 7 bases short and J 7 bases short, with 23 bases between. The CDR3 totals 15 residues. Written as DNA, the CDR3 is TGTGCCAGCACTCTAACCGGACCGGGAGACCCTGAGCAGTACTTC. It translates to CASTLTGPGDPEQYF.

The table lists this clonotype with many counts. The J gene is TRBJ2-6, the V gene TRBV5-1; D is undetermined. The length of the CDR3 is 15 residues. Germline CDR1 SGHRS, CDR2 YFSETQ. V lost 4 bases to trimming and J lost 1 base, with 9 bases between them. CDR3 in amino acids: CASSRAISGANVLTF. The CDR3 DNA follows: TGCGCCAGCAGCCGCGCTATTTCTGGGGCCAACGTCCTGACTTTC.

This clonotype was recorded many times. The gene calls are TRBV30 and TRBJ1-1; 9 bases match TRBD1. Germline loops: CDR1 GTSNPN, CDR2 SVGIG (reference sequence). The length of the CDR3 is 14 residues. V dropped 2 bases and J dropped 2; count of bases not matched to a gene: 3. The CDR3 DNA is TGTGCCTGGAGTTACAGGGGGCGCAACACTGAAGCTTTCTTT. It is translated as CAWSYRGRNTEAFF. Full variable domain (outside the CDR3, taken from reference TRBV30 and TRBJ1-1): SQTIHQWPATLVQPVGSPLSLECTVEGTSNPNLYWYRQAAGRGLQLLFYSVGIGQISSEVPQNLSASRPQDRQFILSSKKLLLSDSGFYLCAWSYRGRNTEAFFGQGTRLTVV.